Given below is one T cell receptor (beta chain) in context. One entry per CDR3 protein results from TCRdb running MiXCR on the 5' RACE reads. Among under 300,000 distinct CDR3 sequences listed, 15% to 20% were seen once. This entry comes from a study of CD8 T cells in ankylosing spondylitis. The specimen was blood, either unsorted or a sorted T cell fraction (not recorded which). The TCR originated in a male donor with ankylosing spondylitis or in good health (not recorded which).

CDR3 residues: CASSLGGGRPVSYEQYF. In DNA, the CDR3 is TGTGCCAGCAGTTTGGGCGGCGGGAGGCCAGTCTCCTACGAGCAGTACTTC. The chain carries TRBV12-3 or TRBV12-4 and TRBJ2-7; 8 bases line up with TRBD2. Unmatched junction bases numbered 10, after V lost 3 bases and J lost 0 bases. The CDR3 contains 17 residues.